This TCR beta chain emerged from a study of shared clonotypes between healthy human individuals. Study overall: CD4 naive and memory got three plates each, CD8 naive two, CD8 memory one.

Comment on this clone: Its antigen is not known. This same CDR3 is encoded by further DNA sequences in the sample.

Trimming took off 4 bases at V and 1 base at J, with 8 bases between the two ends. The CDR3 contains 13 residues. Germline loops: CDR1 MNHEY, CDR2 SMNVEV (reference sequence). General observations from the study: Clonotypes shared by all four donors outscored non-shared clonotypes in generation probability.

Naive CD8 cells lacked CD45RO, underwent positive selection for CCR7 and left out terminally differentiated effector memory CD45RA+ cells. TCRdb's table, derived via immunoSEQ multiplex PCR, lists solely in-frame clones and lacks some. The table lists about 2 million clones, 85% to 95% of them singletons. The receptor was derived from a man younger than 30 in good health. The sequenced sample was naive CD8+ T cells sorted from blood. The chain uses TRBV27 and TRBJ2-7; D unresolved. The CDR3 DNA reads TGTGCCAGCAGTTCCAGAGCTTCCTACGAGCAGTACTTC. The encoded protein is CASSSRASYEQYF.